This entry concerns a single TCR beta chain. The data originate from a study of patients and donors after allogeneic stem cell transplantation. Unmatched junction bases numbered 9, after V lost 5 bases and J lost 1 base. Germline V CDR1 and CDR2: SGHVS, FNYEAQ. The CDR3 length is 17 residues. From the RT-PCR reads, TCRdb called clonotypes with MiXCR, one entry per CDR3 protein. Of some 880,000 distinct CDR3 sequences listed, roughly 18% are singletons. The material sequenced was blood, either unsorted or a sorted T cell fraction (not recorded which). The origin of this receptor is a human donor who was either an allogeneic HSCT recipient or a stem cell or donor lymphocyte infusion donor (not recorded which). It is not recorded whose cells these are; they may come from a transplant donor. The chain carries TRBV7-6 and TRBJ2-3; 10 bases align to TRBD1. CDR3 protein: CASSRTGGESGTDTQYF. In DNA, the CDR3 is TGTGCCAGCAGCAGGACAGGGGGTGAATCGGGCACAGATACGCAGTATTTT. Filled out from reference TRBV7-6 and TRBJ2-3, the complete variable domain reads GAGVSQSPRYKVTKRGQDVALRCDPISGHVSLYWYRQALGQGPEFLTYFNYEAQQDKSGLPNDRFSAERPEGSISTLTIQRTEQRDSAMYRCASSRTGGESGTDTQYFGPGTRLTVL.